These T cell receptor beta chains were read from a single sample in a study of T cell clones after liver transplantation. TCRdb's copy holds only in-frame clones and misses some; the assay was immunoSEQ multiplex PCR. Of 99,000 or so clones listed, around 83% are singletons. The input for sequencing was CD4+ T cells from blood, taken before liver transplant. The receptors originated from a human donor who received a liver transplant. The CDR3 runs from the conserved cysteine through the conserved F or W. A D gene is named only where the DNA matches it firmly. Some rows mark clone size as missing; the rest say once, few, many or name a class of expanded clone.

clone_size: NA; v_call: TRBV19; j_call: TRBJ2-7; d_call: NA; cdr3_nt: TGTGCCAGTAGTATACCCCCCTCCTACGAGCAGTACTTC; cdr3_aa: CASSIPPSYEQYF
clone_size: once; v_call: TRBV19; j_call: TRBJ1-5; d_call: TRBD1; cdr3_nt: TGTGCCAGTAGTATAGATCTCGGACAGGGGGAGAGCCAGCCCCAGCATTTT; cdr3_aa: CASSIDLGQGESQPQHF
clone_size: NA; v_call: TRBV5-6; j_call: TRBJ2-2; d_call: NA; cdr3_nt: TGTGCCAGCAGCTTGAGAATAGGTTTGGCCGGGGAGCTGTTTTTT; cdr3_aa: CASSLRIGLAGELFF
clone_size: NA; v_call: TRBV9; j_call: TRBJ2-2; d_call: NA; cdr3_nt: TGTGCCAGCAGCGAGATAAACACCGGGGAGCTGTTTTTT; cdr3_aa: CASSEINTGELFF
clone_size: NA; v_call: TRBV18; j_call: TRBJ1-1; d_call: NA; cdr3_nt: TGTGCCAGCTCACCTGTGAACAGGGCTAACACTGAAGCTTTCTTT; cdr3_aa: CASSPVNRANTEAFF
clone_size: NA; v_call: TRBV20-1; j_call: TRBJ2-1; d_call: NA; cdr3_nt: TGCAGTGGAGGAAGAGGGGCTGAGCAGTTCTTC; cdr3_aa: CSGGRGAEQFF
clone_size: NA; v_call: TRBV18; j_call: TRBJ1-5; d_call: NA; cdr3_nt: TGTGCCAGCTCACCAGATGTGCAGGTCGCTTCGGCCCAGCATTTT; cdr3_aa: CASSPDVQVASAQHF
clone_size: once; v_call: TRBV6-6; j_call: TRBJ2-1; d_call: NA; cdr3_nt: TGTGCCAGCAGGGGGGGGCAGTACAATGAGCAGTTCTTC; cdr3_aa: CASRGGQYNEQFF
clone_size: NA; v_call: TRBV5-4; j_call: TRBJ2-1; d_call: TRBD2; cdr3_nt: TGTGCCAGCAGCCCGACTAGCGGGAGATACAATGAGCAGTTCTTC; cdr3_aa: CASSPTSGRYNEQFF
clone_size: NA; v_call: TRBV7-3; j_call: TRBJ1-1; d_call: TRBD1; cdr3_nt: TGTGCCAGCAGCTTGGGGACAGGGGCAAGGAACACTGAAGCTTTCTTT; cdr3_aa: CASSLGTGARNTEAFF
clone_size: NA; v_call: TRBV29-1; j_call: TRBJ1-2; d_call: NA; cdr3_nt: TGCAGCGTTGAAGATCGGGGAAACTATGGCTACACCTTC; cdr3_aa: CSVEDRGNYGYTF
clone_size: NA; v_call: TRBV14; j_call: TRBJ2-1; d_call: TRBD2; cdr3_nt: TGTGCCAGCAGCCCCCCCGGGGGGGCATCCTACAATGAGCAGTTCTTC; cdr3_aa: CASSPPGGASYNEQFF
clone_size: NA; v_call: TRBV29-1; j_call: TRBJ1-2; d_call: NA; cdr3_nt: TGCAGCGTTGTTCAGGGGTCCTATGGCTACACCTTC; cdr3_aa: CSVVQGSYGYTF
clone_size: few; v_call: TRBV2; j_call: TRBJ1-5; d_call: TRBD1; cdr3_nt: TGTGCCAGCAGCAAAGACAGGGGGAACGGACAGCCCCAGCATTTT; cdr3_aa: CASSKDRGNGQPQHF
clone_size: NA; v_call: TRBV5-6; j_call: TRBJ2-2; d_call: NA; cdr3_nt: TGTGCCAGCAGTCATAGTAGTATACCGAACACCGGGGAGCTGTTTTTT; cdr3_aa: CASSHSSIPNTGELFF
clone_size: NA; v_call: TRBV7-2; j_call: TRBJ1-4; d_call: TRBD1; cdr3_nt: TGTGCCAGCAGCTTAGCTTATTGGGACAGACCGGAAAAACTGTTTTTT; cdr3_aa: CASSLAYWDRPEKLFF
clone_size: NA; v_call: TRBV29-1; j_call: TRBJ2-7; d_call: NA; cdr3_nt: TGCAGCGTTGGGGGCGGGGGCAGAAACGAGCAGTACTTC; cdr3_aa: CSVGGGGRNEQYF
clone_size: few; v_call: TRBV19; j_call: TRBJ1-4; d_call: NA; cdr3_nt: TGTGCCAGTAGGACAAATGAAAAACTGTTTTTT; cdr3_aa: CASRTNEKLFF
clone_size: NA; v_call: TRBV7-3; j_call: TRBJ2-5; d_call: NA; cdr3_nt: TGTGCCAGCAGCTTAACTCTCGGAGAGACCCAGTACTTC; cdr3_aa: CASSLTLGETQYF
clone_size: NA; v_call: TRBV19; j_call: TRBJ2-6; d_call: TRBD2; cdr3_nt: TGTGCCAGTAGTATCGGGGGGGCTGGGGCCAACGTCCTGACTTTC; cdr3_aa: CASSIGGAGANVLTF
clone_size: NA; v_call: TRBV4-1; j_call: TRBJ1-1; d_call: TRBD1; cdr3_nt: TGCGCCAGCAGCCAAGATCCCCTCGTGGGGACAGGGGGTTGGACTGAAGCTTTCTTT; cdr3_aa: CASSQDPLVGTGGWTEAFF